The clone carrying this T cell receptor (beta chain) was detected only a few times. The data stem from a study of regulatory T cells in long-lasting Graves disease. Time point here: newly diagnosed GD, antithyroid drugs for less than 3 months. Scientists built the TCR library using RNA that was extracted from PBMCs. In this cohort, patients came from an endocrinology department located in Xi'an, China. The V gene's germline CDR1 is MNHNS and CDR2 SASEGT. J was trimmed by 6 bases and V by 5 bases; bases with no gene match: 8. The CDR3 totals 15 residues. According to the study, TCR beta libraries were built with iRepertoire HTBI primers and CDR3-region Arm-PCR. One entry per CDR3 protein results from TCRdb running MiXCR on the multiplex PCR reads. The data show 530,000 or so distinct CDR3 sequences, with 16% seen just once and around 12% held by the top ten. These data were likewise used in another study, on T cells in Graves' hyperthyroidism and ophthalmopathy. That source notes: The HTBI primer set served for first-round RT-PCR of the TCR CDR3.

This specimen was peripheral blood mononuclear cells (PBMCs), taken at new diagnosis, from a patient treated with antithyroid drugs. The TCR was taken from a man aged 18 to 30 with Graves disease. The V and J genes are TRBV6-1 and TRBJ2-2; 8 bases are a match to TRBD2. CDR3 bases: TGTGCCAGCAGTCTTCCCACTAGCGGCCCCGGGGAGCTGTTTTTT. Its translation is CASSLPTSGPGELFF.